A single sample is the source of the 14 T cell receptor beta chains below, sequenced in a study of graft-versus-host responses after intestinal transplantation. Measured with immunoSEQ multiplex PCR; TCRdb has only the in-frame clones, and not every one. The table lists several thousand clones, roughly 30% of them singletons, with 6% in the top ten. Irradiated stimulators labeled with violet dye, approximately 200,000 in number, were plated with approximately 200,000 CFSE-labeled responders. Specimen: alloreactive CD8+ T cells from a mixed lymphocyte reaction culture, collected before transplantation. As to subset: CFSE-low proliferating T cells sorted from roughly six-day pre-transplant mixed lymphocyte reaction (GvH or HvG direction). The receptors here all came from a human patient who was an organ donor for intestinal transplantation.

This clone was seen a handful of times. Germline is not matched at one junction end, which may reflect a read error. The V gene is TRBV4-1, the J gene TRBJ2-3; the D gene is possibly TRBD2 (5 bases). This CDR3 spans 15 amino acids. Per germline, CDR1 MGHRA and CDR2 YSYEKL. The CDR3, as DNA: TGTGCCAGCAGCCTGAGGGCTACTAGCACAGATACGCAGTATTTT. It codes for CASSLRATSTDTQYF.

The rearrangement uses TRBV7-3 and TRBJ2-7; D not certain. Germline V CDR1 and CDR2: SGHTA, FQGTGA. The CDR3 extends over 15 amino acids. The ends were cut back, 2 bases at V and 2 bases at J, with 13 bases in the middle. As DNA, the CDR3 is TGTGCCAGCAGCTTAGTTCCTCTCTCTCCCTACGAGCAGTACTTC. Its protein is CASSLVPLSPYEQYF.

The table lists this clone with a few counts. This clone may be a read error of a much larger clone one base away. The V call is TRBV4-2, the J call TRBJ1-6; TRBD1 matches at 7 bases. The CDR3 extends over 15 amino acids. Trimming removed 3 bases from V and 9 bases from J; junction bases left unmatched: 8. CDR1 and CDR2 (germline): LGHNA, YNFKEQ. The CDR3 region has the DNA TGTGCCAGCAGCCACCCGACAGGGATGGGTTCACCCCTCCACTTT. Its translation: CASSHPTGMGSPLHF.

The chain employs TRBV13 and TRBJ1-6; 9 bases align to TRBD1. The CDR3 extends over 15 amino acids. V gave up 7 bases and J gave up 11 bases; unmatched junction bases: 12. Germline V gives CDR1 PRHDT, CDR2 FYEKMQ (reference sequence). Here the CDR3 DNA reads TGTGCCAGCATTAGGGACAGGGTGACGGGAACACCCCTCCACTTT. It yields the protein CASIRDRVTGTPLHF.

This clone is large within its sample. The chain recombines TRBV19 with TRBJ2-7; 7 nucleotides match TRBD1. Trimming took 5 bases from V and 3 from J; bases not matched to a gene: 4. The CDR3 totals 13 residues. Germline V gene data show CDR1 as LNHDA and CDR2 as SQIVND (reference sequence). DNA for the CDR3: TGTGCCAGTAGTTACGGGACAGTCTACGAGCAGTACTTC. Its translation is CASSYGTVYEQYF.

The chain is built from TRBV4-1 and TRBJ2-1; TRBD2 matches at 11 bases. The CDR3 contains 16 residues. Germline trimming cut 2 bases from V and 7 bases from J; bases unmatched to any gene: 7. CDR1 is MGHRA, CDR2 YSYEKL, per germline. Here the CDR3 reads CASSQIAGGPSNEQFF. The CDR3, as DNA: TGCGCCAGCAGCCAAATAGCGGGGGGGCCTTCGAATGAGCAGTTCTTC.

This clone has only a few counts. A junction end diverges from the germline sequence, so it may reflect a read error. CDR3 sequence: CASSLFTDTQYF. The CDR3 nucleotides are TGTGCCAGCAGCCTGTTCACAGATACGCAGTATTTT. The genes are TRBV4-1 and TRBJ2-3; D remains unclear. There are 12 residues in the CDR3. CDR1 and CDR2 (germline): MGHRA, YSYEKL.

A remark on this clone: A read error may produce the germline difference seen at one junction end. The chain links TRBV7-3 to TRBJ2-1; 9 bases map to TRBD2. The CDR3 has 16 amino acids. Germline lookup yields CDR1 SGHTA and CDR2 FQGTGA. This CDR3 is CASSQEASGVYNEQFF. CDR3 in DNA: TGCGCCAGCAGCCAAGAGGCTAGCGGGGTATACAATGAGCAGTTCTTC.

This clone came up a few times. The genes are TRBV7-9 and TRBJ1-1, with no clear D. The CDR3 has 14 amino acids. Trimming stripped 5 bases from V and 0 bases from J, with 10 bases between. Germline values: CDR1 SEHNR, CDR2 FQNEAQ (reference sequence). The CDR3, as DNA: TGTGCCAGCAGCCACGGGTCGATGAACACTGAAGCTTTCTTT. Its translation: CASSHGSMNTEAFF.

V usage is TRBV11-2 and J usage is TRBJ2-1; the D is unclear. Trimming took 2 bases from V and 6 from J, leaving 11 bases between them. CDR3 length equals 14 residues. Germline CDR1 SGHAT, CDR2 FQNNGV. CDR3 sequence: CASSLQKKGNEQFF. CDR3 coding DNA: TGTGCCAGCAGCTTACAAAAGAAGGGCAATGAGCAGTTCTTC.

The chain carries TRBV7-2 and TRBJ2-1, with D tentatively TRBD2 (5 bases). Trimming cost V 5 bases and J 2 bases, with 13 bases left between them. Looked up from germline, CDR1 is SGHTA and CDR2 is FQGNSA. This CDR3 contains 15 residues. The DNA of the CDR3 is TGTGCCAGCAGCACCCCCAAGCGGCCCTACAATGAGCAGTTCTTC. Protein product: CASSTPKRPYNEQFF.

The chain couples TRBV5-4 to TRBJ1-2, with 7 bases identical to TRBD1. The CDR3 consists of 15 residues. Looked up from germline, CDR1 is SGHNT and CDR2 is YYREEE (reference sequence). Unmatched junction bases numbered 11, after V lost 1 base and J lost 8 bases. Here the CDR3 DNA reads TGTGCCAGCAGCTTGAGGTCAGGGGGGAGACAAGGCTACACCTTC. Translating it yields CASSLRSGGRQGYTF.

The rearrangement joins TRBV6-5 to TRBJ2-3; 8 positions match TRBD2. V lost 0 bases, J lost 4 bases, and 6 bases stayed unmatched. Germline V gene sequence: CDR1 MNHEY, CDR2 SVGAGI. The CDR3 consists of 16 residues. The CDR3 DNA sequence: TGTGCCAGCAGTTACTCTGGCGGGGGGAGCGCAGATACGCAGTATTTT. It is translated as CASSYSGGGSADTQYF.

CDR3 DNA: TGCGCCAGCAGTCGGAGTGGCGGGGTGGGAGATACGCAGTATTTT. Its protein is CASSRSGGVGDTQYF. V is TRBV4-3 and J is TRBJ2-3; TRBD2 might be the D (6 bases). This CDR3 contains 15 residues. Germline CDR1 reads LGHNA; CDR2 reads YSLEER. V dropped 6 bases and J dropped 5 bases, with 18 bases sitting between them.